This T cell receptor beta chain was identified during a study of cytomegalovirus exposure and HLA in healthy donors. 13 Jbeta primers and 60 Vbeta primers were used for the PCR. Clones were read by immunoSEQ multiplex PCR, and TCRdb kept only the in-frame ones, dropping some. This table holds 90,000 to 110,000 clones, roughly three quarters found once. Germline V gives CDR1 MNHEY, CDR2 SMNVEV (reference sequence). The CDR3 runs 14 residues. The V and J ends lost 3 bases and 10 bases respectively, with 13 bases between them. With regard to this clone: Its target is unknown.

Donors in the study were healthy people who gave bone marrow. Findings and caveats of the study: Accurate prediction of most subjects' HLA-A and HLA-B alleles from TCR beta sequences was reported.

V and J are TRBV27 and TRBJ1-6, with D uncertain. Sequenced input: PBMCs. The clonotype comes from a woman aged 45-60 years in good health and CMV-seropositive. CDR3 residues: CASSFGDTYSPLHF. The CDR3 DNA follows: TGTGCCAGCAGTTTCGGCGACACTTACTCACCCCTCCACTTT.